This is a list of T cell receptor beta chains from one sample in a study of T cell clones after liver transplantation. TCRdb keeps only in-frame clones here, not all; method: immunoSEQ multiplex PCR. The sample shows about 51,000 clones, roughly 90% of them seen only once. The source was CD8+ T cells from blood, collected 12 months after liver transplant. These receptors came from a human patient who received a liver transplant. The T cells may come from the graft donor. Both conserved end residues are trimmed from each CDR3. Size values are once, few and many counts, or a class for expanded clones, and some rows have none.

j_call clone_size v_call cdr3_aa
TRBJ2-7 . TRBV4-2 ASSQDRDPDEQY
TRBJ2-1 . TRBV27 ASSLAGFYNEQF
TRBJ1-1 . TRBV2 ASSELLRGRTNTEAF
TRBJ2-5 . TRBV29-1 SVGAETQY
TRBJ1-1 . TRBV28 ASSRQGMNTEAF
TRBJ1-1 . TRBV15 ATSWRGNTEAF
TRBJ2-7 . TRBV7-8 ASSLGREAYEQY
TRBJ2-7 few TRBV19 ASSIQGDSYEQY
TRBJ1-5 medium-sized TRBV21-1 ASSRRAINQPQH
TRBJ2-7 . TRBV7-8 ASSSPPGGRSYEQY
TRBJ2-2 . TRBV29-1 SGWTANTGELF
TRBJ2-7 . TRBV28 ASSPGILSGHYEQY
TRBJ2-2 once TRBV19 ASSPTGSGELF
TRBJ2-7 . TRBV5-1 ASTSSDRPYSYEQY
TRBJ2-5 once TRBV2 ATRTAQETQY
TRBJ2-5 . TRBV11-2 ASSLNTGEAHTPQETQY
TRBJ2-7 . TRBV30 AWRLTEFYEQY
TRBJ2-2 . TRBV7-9 ASSLRGRDRVFDGELF
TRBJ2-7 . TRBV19 ASGWGSTYEQY
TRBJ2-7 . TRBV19 ASSGGTSYEQY
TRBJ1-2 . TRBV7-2 ASSLVGQPYGYT
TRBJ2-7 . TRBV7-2 ASSPGTLLEQY